The rows below give T cell receptor beta chains drawn from one sample of a study of cytomegalovirus exposure and HLA in healthy donors. The data were produced by immunoSEQ multiplex PCR, yet TCRdb's version contains in-frame clones alone and is incomplete. The sample lists approximately 220,000 clones, over 65% occurring once. What was sequenced was PBMCs. The receptor source for this set is a man younger than 30 in good health and CMV-seronegative. The CDR3 runs from the conserved cysteine through the conserved F or W. The D gene is left open where the match is weak. Clone size is stated in some rows and not others, as once, few, many or a class when expanded.

CDR3 protein: CASSESAGGRTTDTQYF; CDR3 DNA: TGCGCCAGCAGTGAGTCGGCCGGCGGGAGGACAACAGATACGCAGTATTTT; V gene: TRBV10-1; clone size: .; J gene: TRBJ2-3; D gene: TRBD2
CDR3 protein: CASSINVQGVYGYTF; CDR3 DNA: TGTGCCAGCAGTATAAATGTACAGGGGGTCTATGGCTACACCTTC; V gene: TRBV6-1; clone size: few; J gene: TRBJ1-2; D gene: TRBD1
CDR3 protein: CASSGQQGEQYF; CDR3 DNA: TGTGCCAGCAGTGGCCAGCAGGGGGAGCAGTACTTC; V gene: TRBV2; clone size: .; J gene: TRBJ2-7; D gene: .
CDR3 protein: CASSIFTSGRTDTQYF; CDR3 DNA: TGTGCCAGTAGTATATTTACTAGCGGGAGGACAGATACGCAGTATTTT; V gene: TRBV19; clone size: .; J gene: TRBJ2-3; D gene: TRBD2
CDR3 protein: CASSYAGQGANEQYF; CDR3 DNA: TGTGCCAGCAGTTACGCGGGACAGGGGGCTAACGAGCAGTACTTC; V gene: TRBV6-5; clone size: .; J gene: TRBJ2-7; D gene: TRBD1
CDR3 protein: CAWSVAGGSYEKLFF; CDR3 DNA: TGTGCCTGGAGTGTCGCGGGGGGCTCCTATGAAAAACTGTTTTTT; V gene: TRBV30; clone size: .; J gene: TRBJ1-4; D gene: .
CDR3 protein: CASSPPAAGVVRNEQFF; CDR3 DNA: TGTGCCAGCTCACCCCCGGCTGCGGGAGTGGTCAGGAATGAGCAGTTCTTC; V gene: TRBV18; clone size: .; J gene: TRBJ2-1; D gene: TRBD2
CDR3 protein: CASSVAPGYNEQFF; CDR3 DNA: TGTGCCAGCAGCGTAGCTCCGGGCTACAATGAGCAGTTCTTC; V gene: TRBV9; clone size: .; J gene: TRBJ2-1; D gene: .
CDR3 protein: CASSGRGETQYF; CDR3 DNA: TGTGCCAGCAGTGGGAGGGGAGAGACCCAGTACTTC; V gene: TRBV28; clone size: .; J gene: TRBJ2-5; D gene: TRBD2
CDR3 protein: CSPGTDFGYTF; CDR3 DNA: TGCAGTCCCGGGACAGATTTCGGCTACACCTTC; V gene: TRBV20-1; clone size: .; J gene: TRBJ1-2; D gene: TRBD1
CDR3 protein: CASRMGQDFYNEQFF; CDR3 DNA: TGTGCCAGCAGGATGGGACAGGATTTTTACAATGAGCAGTTCTTC; V gene: TRBV6-5; clone size: few; J gene: TRBJ2-1; D gene: TRBD1
CDR3 protein: CASSIGRAGDYNEQFF; CDR3 DNA: TGTGCCAGTAGTATCGGACGAGCGGGGGACTACAATGAGCAGTTCTTC; V gene: TRBV19; clone size: .; J gene: TRBJ2-1; D gene: TRBD2
CDR3 protein: CASSIGSGTGNTEAFF; CDR3 DNA: TGTGCCAGTAGTATCGGGAGTGGGACAGGGAACACTGAAGCTTTCTTT; V gene: TRBV19; clone size: .; J gene: TRBJ1-1; D gene: TRBD1
CDR3 protein: CSARDRKQFF; CDR3 DNA: TGCAGTGCTAGAGATCGTAAGCAGTTCTTC; V gene: TRBV20-1; clone size: .; J gene: TRBJ2-1; D gene: .
CDR3 protein: CASSLAGQGRSNQPQHF; CDR3 DNA: TGTGCCAGCAGCTTAGCGGGACAGGGAAGGAGCAATCAGCCCCAGCATTTT; V gene: TRBV7-9; clone size: .; J gene: TRBJ1-5; D gene: TRBD1
CDR3 protein: CASTSIGGASAFF; CDR3 DNA: TGCGCCAGCACCTCCATAGGGGGCGCGTCAGCTTTCTTT; V gene: TRBV10-2; clone size: .; J gene: TRBJ1-1; D gene: TRBD1
CDR3 protein: CASSVAGTGGNEQYF; CDR3 DNA: TGTGCCAGCAGCGTCGCCGGGACAGGGGGTAACGAGCAGTACTTC; V gene: TRBV9; clone size: few; J gene: TRBJ2-7; D gene: TRBD1
CDR3 protein: CASSPRSGPYYGYTF; CDR3 DNA: TGTGCCAGCAGCCCTCGGTCAGGGCCTTACTATGGCTACACCTTC; V gene: TRBV7-2; clone size: .; J gene: TRBJ1-2; D gene: .
CDR3 protein: CASSESGGVGVSETQYF; CDR3 DNA: TGCGCCAGCAGTGAGTCGGGGGGAGTTGGGGTCTCCGAGACCCAGTACTTC; V gene: TRBV10-2; clone size: .; J gene: TRBJ2-5; D gene: .
CDR3 protein: CASSLKVTNTEAFF; CDR3 DNA: TGTGCCAGCAGCTTAAAAGTAACTAACACTGAAGCTTTCTTT; V gene: TRBV7-8; clone size: .; J gene: TRBJ1-1; D gene: .
CDR3 protein: CASSPVIDRKGYTF; CDR3 DNA: TGTGCCAGCTCACCCGTAATCGACAGAAAGGGCTACACCTTC; V gene: TRBV18; clone size: .; J gene: TRBJ1-2; D gene: .
CDR3 protein: CASSARDSYTGELFF; CDR3 DNA: TGCGCCAGCAGCGCCCGGGACTCCTACACCGGGGAGCTGTTTTTT; V gene: TRBV5-1; clone size: .; J gene: TRBJ2-2; D gene: .
CDR3 protein: CASSDGLAGEQYF; CDR3 DNA: TGTGCCAGCAGTGATGGGCTAGCGGGGGAGCAGTACTTC; V gene: TRBV25-1; clone size: .; J gene: TRBJ2-7; D gene: TRBD2
CDR3 protein: CASSSGGIDDYEQYF; CDR3 DNA: TGTGCCAGCAGCTCAGGGGGCATAGATGACTACGAGCAGTACTTC; V gene: TRBV7-9; clone size: .; J gene: TRBJ2-7; D gene: TRBD1
CDR3 protein: CASRATGTDRGYTF; CDR3 DNA: TGTGCCAGCAGGGCAACCGGGACAGACCGTGGCTACACCTTC; V gene: TRBV6-1; clone size: .; J gene: TRBJ1-2; D gene: TRBD1
CDR3 protein: CASSHGQGGGLFF; CDR3 DNA: TGTGCCAGCAGCCATGGACAGGGTGGGGGGCTGTTTTTT; V gene: TRBV7-2; clone size: few; J gene: TRBJ1-4; D gene: TRBD1
CDR3 protein: CASTSLGRGAVGEQYF; CDR3 DNA: TGTGCCAGCACCTCTTTGGGCCGGGGGGCTGTCGGCGAGCAGTACTTC; V gene: TRBV28; clone size: .; J gene: TRBJ2-7; D gene: .
CDR3 protein: CSATGQESSGANVLTF; CDR3 DNA: TGCAGCGCGACCGGACAGGAGAGCTCTGGGGCCAACGTCCTGACTTTC; V gene: TRBV29-1; clone size: .; J gene: TRBJ2-6; D gene: TRBD1
CDR3 protein: CATSRTGSSYNEQFF; CDR3 DNA: TGTGCCACCAGCCGAACGGGTAGCTCCTACAATGAGCAGTTCTTC; V gene: TRBV15; clone size: .; J gene: TRBJ2-1; D gene: .
CDR3 protein: CSVPDRGWQETQYF; CDR3 DNA: TGCAGCGTTCCGGACAGGGGTTGGCAAGAGACCCAGTACTTC; V gene: TRBV29-1; clone size: .; J gene: TRBJ2-5; D gene: TRBD1
CDR3 protein: CASSIGGVAGGWYNEQFF; CDR3 DNA: TGTGCCAGTAGTATTGGGGGGGTAGCGGGAGGTTGGTACAATGAGCAGTTCTTC; V gene: TRBV19; clone size: .; J gene: TRBJ2-1; D gene: TRBD2
CDR3 protein: CASSLTPSGRETQYF; CDR3 DNA: TGTGCCAGCAGCTTAACCCCTAGCGGGAGGGAGACCCAGTACTTC; V gene: TRBV7-3; clone size: .; J gene: TRBJ2-5; D gene: TRBD2
CDR3 protein: CASSFQTSGAYVYEQYF; CDR3 DNA: TGTGCCAGCAGTTTTCAAACTAGCGGGGCCTATGTCTACGAGCAGTACTTC; V gene: TRBV28; clone size: .; J gene: TRBJ2-7; D gene: TRBD2
CDR3 protein: CASSDKRGRGTGELFF; CDR3 DNA: TGTGCCAGCAGTGATAAGCGCGGGAGGGGGACCGGGGAGCTGTTTTTT; V gene: TRBV2; clone size: .; J gene: TRBJ2-2; D gene: TRBD2
CDR3 protein: CASSDWGQGLYEQYF; CDR3 DNA: TGTGCCAGCAGTGATTGGGGACAGGGGCTCTACGAGCAGTACTTC; V gene: TRBV6-1; clone size: .; J gene: TRBJ2-7; D gene: TRBD1
CDR3 protein: CASSQETEWYEQYF; CDR3 DNA: TGCGCCAGCAGCCAAGAGACAGAATGGTACGAGCAGTACTTC; V gene: TRBV4-1; clone size: .; J gene: TRBJ2-7; D gene: .
CDR3 protein: CASRRRGGARTEAFF; CDR3 DNA: TGTGCCAGCAGGAGAAGGGGAGGGGCGCGCACTGAAGCTTTCTTT; V gene: TRBV6-1; clone size: .; J gene: TRBJ1-1; D gene: .
CDR3 protein: CASSPARGYTGELFF; CDR3 DNA: TGTGCCAGTAGCCCTGCCAGGGGGTATACCGGGGAGCTGTTTTTT; V gene: TRBV19; clone size: .; J gene: TRBJ2-2; D gene: TRBD1
CDR3 protein: CASSLIAVNEQFF; CDR3 DNA: TGCGCCAGCAGCTTGATCGCGGTCAATGAGCAGTTCTTC; V gene: TRBV5-1; clone size: .; J gene: TRBJ2-1; D gene: .
CDR3 protein: CASTGNEQFF; CDR3 DNA: TGTGCCAGCACGGGGAATGAGCAGTTCTTC; V gene: TRBV2; clone size: .; J gene: TRBJ2-1; D gene: .
CDR3 protein: CATLPRTRLNTEAFF; CDR3 DNA: TGTGCCACCCTGCCCCGGACACGTCTGAACACTGAAGCTTTCTTT; V gene: TRBV6-5; clone size: .; J gene: TRBJ1-1; D gene: .
CDR3 protein: CASSLASQGGGYGYTF; CDR3 DNA: TGTGCCAGCAGCTTGGCTTCTCAGGGAGGAGGGTATGGCTACACCTTC; V gene: TRBV5-5; clone size: few; J gene: TRBJ1-2; D gene: .
CDR3 protein: CASTGSNSGNTIYF; CDR3 DNA: TGTGCCAGCACAGGGTCCAACTCTGGAAACACCATATATTTT; V gene: TRBV2; clone size: .; J gene: TRBJ1-3; D gene: .
CDR3 protein: CASSYPGQGLNTEAFF; CDR3 DNA: TGCGCCAGCAGCTACCCCGGACAGGGCCTGAACACTGAAGCTTTCTTT; V gene: TRBV5-1; clone size: .; J gene: TRBJ1-1; D gene: TRBD1
CDR3 protein: CASSPDGGRSHNEQFF; CDR3 DNA: TGTGCCAGCAGCCCAGACGGGGGGCGATCCCACAATGAGCAGTTCTTC; V gene: TRBV7-3; clone size: .; J gene: TRBJ2-1; D gene: .
CDR3 protein: CATYRGKETQYF; CDR3 DNA: TGCGCCACATACCGGGGAAAAGAGACCCAGTACTTC; V gene: TRBV5-1; clone size: .; J gene: TRBJ2-5; D gene: .
CDR3 protein: CAISEPGTSGTGELFF; CDR3 DNA: TGTGCCATCAGTGAGCCCGGGACAAGTGGCACCGGGGAGCTGTTTTTT; V gene: TRBV10-3; clone size: .; J gene: TRBJ2-2; D gene: .
CDR3 protein: CASSPRDGRNTEAFF; CDR3 DNA: TGTGCCAGCTCACCCCGGGACGGGAGAAACACTGAAGCTTTCTTT; V gene: TRBV18; clone size: .; J gene: TRBJ1-1; D gene: .
CDR3 protein: CASSLNSRGTGRINEQFF; CDR3 DNA: TGTGCCAGCAGCTTAAATTCTAGGGGGACAGGGAGGATTAATGAGCAGTTCTTC; V gene: TRBV7-9; clone size: once; J gene: TRBJ2-1; D gene: TRBD1
CDR3 protein: CASSLQGGNQPQHF; CDR3 DNA: TGTGCCAGTAGTCTTCAGGGGGGCAATCAGCCCCAGCATTTT; V gene: TRBV19; clone size: .; J gene: TRBJ1-5; D gene: TRBD1
CDR3 protein: CASSYWGGESNQPQHF; CDR3 DNA: TGTGCCAGCAGTTACTGGGGGGGGGAGAGCAATCAGCCCCAGCATTTT; V gene: TRBV6-5; clone size: .; J gene: TRBJ1-5; D gene: .
CDR3 protein: CAWSGELAGIYNEQFF; CDR3 DNA: TGTGCCTGGAGTGGAGAACTAGCGGGGATCTACAATGAGCAGTTCTTC; V gene: TRBV30; clone size: .; J gene: TRBJ2-1; D gene: TRBD2
CDR3 protein: CASSLQHQSTEAFF; CDR3 DNA: TGTGCCAGCAGCCTACAGCACCAAAGCACTGAAGCTTTCTTT; V gene: TRBV7-2; clone size: .; J gene: TRBJ1-1; D gene: .